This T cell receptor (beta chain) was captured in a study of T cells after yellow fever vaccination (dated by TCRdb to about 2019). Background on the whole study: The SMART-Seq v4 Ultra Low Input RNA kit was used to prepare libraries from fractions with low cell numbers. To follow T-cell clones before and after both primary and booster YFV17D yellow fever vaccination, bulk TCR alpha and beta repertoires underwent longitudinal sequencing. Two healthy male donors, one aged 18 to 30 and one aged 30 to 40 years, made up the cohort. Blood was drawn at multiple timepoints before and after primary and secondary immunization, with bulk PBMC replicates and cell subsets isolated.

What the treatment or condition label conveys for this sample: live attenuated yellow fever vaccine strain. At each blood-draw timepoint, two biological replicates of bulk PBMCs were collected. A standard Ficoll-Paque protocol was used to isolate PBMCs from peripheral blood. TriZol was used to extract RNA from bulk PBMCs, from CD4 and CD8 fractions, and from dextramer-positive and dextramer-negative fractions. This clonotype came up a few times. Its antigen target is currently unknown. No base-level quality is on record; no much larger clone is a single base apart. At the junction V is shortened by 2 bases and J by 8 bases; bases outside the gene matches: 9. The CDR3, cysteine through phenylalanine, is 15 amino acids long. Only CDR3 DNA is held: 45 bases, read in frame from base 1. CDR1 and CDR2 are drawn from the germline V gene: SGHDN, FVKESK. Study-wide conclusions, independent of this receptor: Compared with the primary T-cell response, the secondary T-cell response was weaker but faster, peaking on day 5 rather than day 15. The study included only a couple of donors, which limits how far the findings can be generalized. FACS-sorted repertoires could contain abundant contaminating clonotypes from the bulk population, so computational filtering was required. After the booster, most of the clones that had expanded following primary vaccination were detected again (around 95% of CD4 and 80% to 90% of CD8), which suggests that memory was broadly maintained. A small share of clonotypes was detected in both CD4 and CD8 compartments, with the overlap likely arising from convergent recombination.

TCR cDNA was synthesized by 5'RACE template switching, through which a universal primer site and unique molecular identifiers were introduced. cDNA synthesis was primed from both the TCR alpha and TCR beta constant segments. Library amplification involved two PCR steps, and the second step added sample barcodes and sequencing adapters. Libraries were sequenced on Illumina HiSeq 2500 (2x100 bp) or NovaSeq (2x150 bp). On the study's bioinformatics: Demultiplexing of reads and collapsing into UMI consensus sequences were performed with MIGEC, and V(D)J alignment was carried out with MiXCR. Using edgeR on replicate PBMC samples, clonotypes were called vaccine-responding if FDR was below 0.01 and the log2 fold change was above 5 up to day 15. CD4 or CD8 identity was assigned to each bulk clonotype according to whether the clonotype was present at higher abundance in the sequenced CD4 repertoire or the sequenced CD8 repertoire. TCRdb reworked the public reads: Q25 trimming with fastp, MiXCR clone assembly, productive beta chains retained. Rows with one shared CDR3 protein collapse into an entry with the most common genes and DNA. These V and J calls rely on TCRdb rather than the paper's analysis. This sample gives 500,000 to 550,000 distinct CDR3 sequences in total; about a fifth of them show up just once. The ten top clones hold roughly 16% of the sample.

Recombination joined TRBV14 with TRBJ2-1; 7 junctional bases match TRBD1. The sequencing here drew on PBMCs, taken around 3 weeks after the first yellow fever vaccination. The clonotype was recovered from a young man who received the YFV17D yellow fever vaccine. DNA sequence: TGTGCCAGCAGCCAATTACGGCCAGGGGGTGATGAGCAGTTCTTC. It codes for CASSQLRPGGDEQFF.